The rows below give T cell receptor beta chains drawn from one sample of a study of CD8 T cells in ankylosing spondylitis. TCRdb re-called the 5' RACE reads with MiXCR, one entry per CDR3 protein. The table lists fewer than 200,000 distinct CDR3 sequences, about 20% of them singletons. The sample taken for sequencing was blood, either unsorted or a sorted T cell fraction (not recorded which). Receptor source: a male donor aged 5-30 years with ankylosing spondylitis or in good health (not recorded which). CDR3s include the opening cysteine and the closing phenylalanine or tryptophan.

TRBV4-1	TRBJ2-3	CASSQDLTGRATDTQYF
TRBV10-3	TRBJ2-1	CAISESGLADSYNEQFF
TRBV2	TRBJ1-1	CASSVTGGSTEAFF
TRBV4-3	TRBJ2-2	CASSQSSAGELFF
TRBV30	TRBJ1-5	CAWSVLQGNQPQHF
TRBV12-3/TRBV12-4	TRBJ2-5	CASSYDRGIGETQYF
TRBV7-9	TRBJ2-3	CASSYSGSGTDTQYF
TRBV20-1	TRBJ2-5	CSLPTGGSRETQYF
TRBV6-5	TRBJ2-7	CASSLTSGRPLRSSYEQYF
TRBV5-5	TRBJ1-4	CASSPEGANEKLFF
TRBV30	TRBJ2-5	CAWKSGFQETQYF
TRBV5-1	TRBJ2-1	CASSSGTGPEQFF
TRBV3-1	TRBJ2-2	CASSQRAGELFF
TRBV16	TRBJ2-2	CASSARPYTGELFF
TRBV11-2	TRBJ2-6	CASSQWGQGITRANVLTF
TRBV7-9	TRBJ2-7	CASSRRGYEQYF
TRBV7-3	TRBJ2-1	CASSLTPSGVVNEQFF
TRBV15	TRBJ1-2	CATSRDLPAGNYGYTF
TRBV29-1	TRBJ2-7	CSVAGLAGNYEQYF
TRBV12-3/TRBV12-4	TRBJ2-2	CASRYTGRNTGELFF
TRBV6-5	TRBJ2-2	CASSQPQIGTGGTGELFF
TRBV7-9	TRBJ2-1	CASSASKAENEQFF
TRBV20-1	TRBJ2-1	CSARVEGVYNEQFF
TRBV12-3/TRBV12-4	TRBJ1-2	CASSSTSGMNGYTF
TRBV15	TRBJ1-3	CATSRGAGTRSGNTIYF
TRBV27	TRBJ2-2	CASSFSRLAGELFF
TRBV27	TRBJ2-7	CASSLLRGVEQYF
TRBV20-1	TRBJ2-7	CSALDRPSSYEQYF
TRBV5-4	TRBJ2-7	CASSLGTGTANYEQYF
TRBV30	TRBJ1-5	CAWSVGGGGNQPQHF
TRBV14	TRBJ2-7	CASSQMGTGTEQYF
TRBV24-1	TRBJ2-2	CATSDLRDTGELFF
TRBV28	TRBJ2-4	CASSPQGLAKNIQYF
TRBV7-9	TRBJ2-4	CASSLLRGLAKNIQYF
TRBV20-1	TRBJ2-7	CSARDQGARTYEQYF
TRBV30	TRBJ2-1	CAWGQGGSEQFF
TRBV2	TRBJ1-1	CASSEFTEAFF